This T cell receptor (beta chain) was profiled in a study of breast tumors, draining lymph nodes, adjacent tissues. A word on this clonotype: Its specificity is unknown.

TCRdb fed the multiplex PCR reads into MiXCR, producing one record per CDR3 protein. Here the sample spans 60,000 to 70,000 distinct CDR3 sequences, roughly 57% being singletons. Germline CDR1 and CDR2: SNHLY and FYNNEI. The CDR3 is 15 amino acids. V gave up 6 bases and J gave up 0 bases, with 12 bases separating them. Study results and limitations: That most tumor T cells come from lymph nodes remained unproven. Compared with basal-like, luminal-like tumors shared significantly more repertoire with nontumor tissue. Tumor TCR diversity was below lymph nodes but above nontumor tissue. The data were judged consistent with most tumor T cells coming from lymph node and expanding in tumor.

This receptor was obtained from a female donor with breast cancer. Some clones in this sample may be carry-over from other donors' samples. The gene calls are TRBV2 and TRBJ1-3; perhaps TRBD1 as D (5 bases). Sequencing was performed on breast tumor tissue. In DNA form, the CDR3 reads TGTGCCAGCAGCCCTGACAGTTACTCTGGAAACACCATATATTTT. Translated, it gives CASSPDSYSGNTIYF.